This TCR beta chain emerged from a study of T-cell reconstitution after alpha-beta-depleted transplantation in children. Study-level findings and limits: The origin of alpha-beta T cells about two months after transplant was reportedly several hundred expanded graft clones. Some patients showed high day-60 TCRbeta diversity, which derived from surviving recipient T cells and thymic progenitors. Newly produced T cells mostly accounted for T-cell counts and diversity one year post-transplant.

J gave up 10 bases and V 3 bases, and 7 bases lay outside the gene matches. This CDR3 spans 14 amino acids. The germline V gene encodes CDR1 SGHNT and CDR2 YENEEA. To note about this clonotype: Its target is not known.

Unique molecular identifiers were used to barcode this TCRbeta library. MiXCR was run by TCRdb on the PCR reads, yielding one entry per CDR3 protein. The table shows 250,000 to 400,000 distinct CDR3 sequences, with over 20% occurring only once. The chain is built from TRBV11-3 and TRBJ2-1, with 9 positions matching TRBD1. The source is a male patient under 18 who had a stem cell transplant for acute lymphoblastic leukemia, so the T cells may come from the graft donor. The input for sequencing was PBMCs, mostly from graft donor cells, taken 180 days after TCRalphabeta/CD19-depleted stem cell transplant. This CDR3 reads CASSFTTTGGEQFF. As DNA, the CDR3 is TGTGCCAGCAGCTTCACTACCACAGGGGGCGAGCAGTTCTTC. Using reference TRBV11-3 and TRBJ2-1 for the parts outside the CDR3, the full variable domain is EAGVVQSPRYKIIEKKQPVAFWCNPISGHNTLYWYLQNLGQGPELLIRYENEEAVDDSQLPKDRFSAERLKGVDSTLKIQPAELGDSAVYLCASSFTTTGGEQFFGPGTRLTVL.